These 3 T cell receptor beta chains were all obtained from the same sample, sequenced in a study of T-cell memory formation after mild COVID-19 (dated by TCRdb to about 2021). The library relied on 5' RACE. Sequencing relied on an Illumina NovaSeq 6000. TCRdb itself trimmed the public reads at Q25 with fastp, ran MiXCR and retained productive beta chains. Each entry is one CDR3 protein sequence, shown with its most common DNA and genes. Across this sample there are roughly 300,000 distinct CDR3 sequences, with around 8% seen only once. The ten biggest clones cover roughly 22% of the sample. Sequenced sample: PBMCs or a T cell subset sorted from them (not recorded which). The receptors come from a man between 18 and 35 years old who had mild COVID-19 (a few samples of this study predate the infection). The sample titles of this study are shuffled in the database, so cell type and time point are left out; the donor was told from shared clones.

The table lists this clonotype with a count of one. The V and J genes are TRBV7-9 and TRBJ2-7; TRBD1 matches at 10 bases. Germline V gene sequence: CDR1 SEHNR, CDR2 FQNEAQ (reference sequence). The CDR3 is 14 residues long. With V trimmed by 4 bases and J by 5 bases, 5 bases remained unmatched. CDR3 nucleotide sequence: TGTGCCAGCAGCTGGACAGGGGGAGAGGACGAGCAGTACTTC. It yields the protein CASSWTGGEDEQYF.

The chain employs TRBV5-1 and TRBJ1-3; no firm D call. The germline gives CDR1 SGHRS, CDR2 YFSETQ. This CDR3 region has 15 residues. V was cut by 0 bases and J by 5 bases, with 12 bases left in between. CDR3 amino acids: CASSLVPTERNTIYF. CDR3 DNA: TGCGCCAGCAGCTTGGTCCCCACGGAGAGAAACACCATATATTTT.

This clonotype has ten or more counts. This rearrangement joins TRBV6-5 to TRBJ1-2; D might be TRBD1 (5 bases). Germline V gene lookup returns CDR1 MNHEY and CDR2 SVGAGI. V lost 0 bases and J 4 bases, leaving 9 bases between the germline ends. The CDR3 spans 14 residues. CDR3 residues: CASSYSGDPYGYTF. Here the CDR3 DNA reads TGTGCCAGCAGTTACTCGGGGGATCCCTATGGCTACACCTTC.